This T cell receptor beta chain originates from a study of cytomegalovirus exposure and HLA in healthy donors. The length of the CDR3 is 15 residues. V was clipped by 3 bases and J by 3 bases, with 14 bases between them. From germline, CDR1 is MGHRA and CDR2 YSYEKL. TCRdb's copy holds only in-frame clones and misses some; the assay was immunoSEQ multiplex PCR. The data show some 86,000 clones, roughly 93% seen once. The V and J genes are TRBV4-1 and TRBJ1-1; D may be TRBD1 (6 bases). The TCR comes from a woman younger than 45 in good health and CMV-seronegative. Source material: PBMCs. In DNA form, the CDR3 reads TGCGCCAGCAGCCAGACAGGACCCGGGCACACTGAAGCTTTCTTT. This translates into CASSQTGPGHTEAFF.